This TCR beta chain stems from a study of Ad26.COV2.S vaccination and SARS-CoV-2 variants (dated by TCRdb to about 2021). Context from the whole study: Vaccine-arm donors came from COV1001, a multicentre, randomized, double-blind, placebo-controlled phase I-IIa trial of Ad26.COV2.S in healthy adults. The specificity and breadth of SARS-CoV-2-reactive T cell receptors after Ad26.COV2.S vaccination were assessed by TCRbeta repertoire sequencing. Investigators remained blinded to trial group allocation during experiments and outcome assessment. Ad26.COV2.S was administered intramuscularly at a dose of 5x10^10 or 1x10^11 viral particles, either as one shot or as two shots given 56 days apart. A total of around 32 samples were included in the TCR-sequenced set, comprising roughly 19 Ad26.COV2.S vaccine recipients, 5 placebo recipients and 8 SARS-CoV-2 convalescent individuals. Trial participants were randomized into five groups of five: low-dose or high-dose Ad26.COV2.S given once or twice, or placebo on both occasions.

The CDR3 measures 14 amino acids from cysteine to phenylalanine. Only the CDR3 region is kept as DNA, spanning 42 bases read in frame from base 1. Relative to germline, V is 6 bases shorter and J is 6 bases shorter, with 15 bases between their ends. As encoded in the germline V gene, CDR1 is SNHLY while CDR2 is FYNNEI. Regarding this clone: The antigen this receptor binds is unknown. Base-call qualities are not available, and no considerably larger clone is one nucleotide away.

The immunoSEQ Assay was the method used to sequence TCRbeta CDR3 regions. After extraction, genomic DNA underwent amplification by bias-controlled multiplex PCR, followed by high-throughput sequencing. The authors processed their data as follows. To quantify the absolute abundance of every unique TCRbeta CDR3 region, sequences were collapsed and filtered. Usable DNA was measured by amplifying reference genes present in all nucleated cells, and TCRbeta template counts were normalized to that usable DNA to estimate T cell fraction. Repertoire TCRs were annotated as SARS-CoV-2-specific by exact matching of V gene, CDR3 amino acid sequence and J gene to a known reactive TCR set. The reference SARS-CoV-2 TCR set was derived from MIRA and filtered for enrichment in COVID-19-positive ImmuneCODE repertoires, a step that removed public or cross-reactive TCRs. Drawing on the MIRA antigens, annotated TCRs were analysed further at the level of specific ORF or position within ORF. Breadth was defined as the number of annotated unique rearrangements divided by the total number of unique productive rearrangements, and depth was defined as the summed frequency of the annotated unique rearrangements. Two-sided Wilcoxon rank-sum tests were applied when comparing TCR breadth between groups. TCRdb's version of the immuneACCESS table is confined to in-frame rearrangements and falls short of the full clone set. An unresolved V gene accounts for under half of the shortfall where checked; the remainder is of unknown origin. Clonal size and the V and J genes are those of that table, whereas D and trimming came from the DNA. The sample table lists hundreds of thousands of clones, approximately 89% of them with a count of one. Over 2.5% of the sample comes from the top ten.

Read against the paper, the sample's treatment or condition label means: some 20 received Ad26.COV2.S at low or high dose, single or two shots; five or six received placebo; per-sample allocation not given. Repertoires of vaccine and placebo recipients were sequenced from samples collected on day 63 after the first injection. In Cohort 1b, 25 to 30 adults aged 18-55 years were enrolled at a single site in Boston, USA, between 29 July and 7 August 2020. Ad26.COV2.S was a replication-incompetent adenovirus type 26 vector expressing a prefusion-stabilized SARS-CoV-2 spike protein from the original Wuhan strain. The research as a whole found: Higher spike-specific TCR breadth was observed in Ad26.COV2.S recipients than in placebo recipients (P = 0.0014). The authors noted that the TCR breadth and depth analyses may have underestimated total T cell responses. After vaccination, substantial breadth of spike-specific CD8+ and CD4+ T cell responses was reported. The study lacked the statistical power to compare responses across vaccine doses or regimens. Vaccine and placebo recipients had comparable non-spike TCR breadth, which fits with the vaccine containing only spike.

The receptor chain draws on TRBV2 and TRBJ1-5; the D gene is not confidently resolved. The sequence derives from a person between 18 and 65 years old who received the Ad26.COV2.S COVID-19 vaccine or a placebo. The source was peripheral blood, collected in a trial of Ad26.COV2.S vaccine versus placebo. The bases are TGTGCCAGCAGCGATCGAACCGGTCGTCAGCCCCAGCATTTT. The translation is CASSDRTGRQPQHF.